This record concerns one T cell receptor (beta chain) sequence. Unique molecular identifiers were used to barcode this TCRbeta library. TCRdb itself ran the PCR reads through MiXCR, one entry per CDR3 protein. This table has nearly 550,000 distinct CDR3 sequences, around 18% appearing once. This entry belongs to a study of T-cell reconstitution after alpha-beta-depleted transplantation in children. This CDR3 contains 15 residues. The J segment lost 4 bases and the V segment lost 3 bases, leaving 11 bases of the junction unmatched. Germline CDR1 reads DFQATT; CDR2 reads SNEGSKA (reference sequence). The specimen was PBMCs from the stem cell graft donor, collected from the stem cell graft. This receptor was identified in a human donor who donated a stem cell graft to a child with acute lymphoblastic leukemia. The chain recombines TRBV20-1 with TRBJ2-5; 7 bases match TRBD1. The CDR3 bases are TGCAGTGCTAGCTCAGGGGGTGGGGGTCGAGAGACCCAGTACTTC. Its protein product is CSASSGGGGRETQYF.